Below are 29 T cell receptor beta chains sequenced from a single sample in a study of early T cells in non-severe SARS-CoV-2 infection. From the 5' RACE reads, TCRdb called clonotypes with MiXCR, one entry per CDR3 protein. In the table there are about 70,000 distinct CDR3 sequences, around 13% of which are singletons. The sample consisted of whole blood. These receptors all stem from an adult who was a healthcare worker with PCR-confirmed SARS-CoV-2 infection or an uninfected control (not recorded which).

Many counts were recorded for this clonotype. J is TRBJ1-6 and V is TRBV27; TRBD1 might be the D (5 bases). Germline V gene sequence: CDR1 MNHEY, CDR2 SMNVEV (reference sequence). This CDR3 is 15 amino acids long. V was trimmed by 3 bases and J by 7 bases, leaving 13 bases between them. CDR3 nucleotide sequence: TGTGCCAGCAGTTTGAAGGCTGGGGGAAATTCACCCCTCCACTTT. It codes for CASSLKAGGNSPLHF.

This clonotype was counted ten times or more. The rearrangement links TRBV7-6 to TRBJ2-3; D is uncertain. V lost 2 bases and J 2 bases, leaving 8 bases between the germline ends. This CDR3 has 14 amino acids. Germline V gene sequence: CDR1 SGHVS, CDR2 FNYEAQ. The CDR3 DNA reads as TGTGCCAGCAGCTTATTGGGCGACACAGATACGCAGTATTTT. Encoded protein: CASSLLGDTDTQYF.

As DNA, the CDR3 is TGCGCCAGCAGCCAAGATGCAGCGGGAGAGTCCTACAATGAGCAGTTCTTC. Protein sequence: CASSQDAAGESYNEQFF. This chain links TRBV4-3 with TRBJ2-1; 8 bases line up with TRBD2. Germline loops: CDR1 LGHNA, CDR2 YSLEER. There are 17 residues in the CDR3. After removal of 0 bases from V and 1 base from J, the junction contained 5 bases not matched to a gene.

This clonotype occurred many times. This chain joins TRBV4-3 and TRBJ1-4, with D hard to call. This CDR3 is built from 13 residues. With 4 bases removed from V and 6 bases from J, the gap between germline ends came to 9 bases. In germline, CDR1 is LGHNA, CDR2 YSLEER. The CDR3, as DNA: TGCGCCAGCAGCCGGGCCTTAGATGAAAAACTGTTTTTT. Translation gives CASSRALDEKLFF.

This clonotype has a count of ten or more. The rearrangement uses TRBV29-1 and TRBJ1-4, with D perhaps TRBD1 (5 bases). CDR3 length equals 12 residues. CDR1 is SQVTM and CDR2 is ANQGSEA in the germline V gene. Trimming took 7 bases from V and 5 from J, leaving 11 bases between them. In nucleotides, the CDR3 is TGCAGCGCTGGACATTTGAATGAAAAACTGTTTTTT. Amino acids: CSAGHLNEKLFF.

In this sample, this clonotype is medium-sized. The CDR3 bases are TGCAGTGCCAAAACCAACGGTCCCAGCGAGGCTAGCGGGAGTATCACAGATACGCAGTATTTT. Its translation is CSAKTNGPSEASGSITDTQYF. The chain employs TRBV20-1 and TRBJ2-3; TRBD2 aligns across 10 bases. This CDR3 is built from 21 residues. The trim removed 6 bases at V and 2 bases at J, leaving 26 bases unmatched. From germline, CDR1 is DFQATT and CDR2 SNEGSKA (reference sequence).

This clonotype was observed at least ten times. This sequence joins TRBV29-1 and TRBJ2-3; D is possibly TRBD2 (5 bases). The CDR3 is 13 residues long. Trimming cost V 0 bases and J 3 bases, with 7 bases left between them. Germline V lookup: CDR1 SQVTM, CDR2 ANQGSEA. The CDR3 protein is CSVEDPGTDTQYF. CDR3 coding DNA: TGCAGCGTTGAAGATCCGGGGACAGATACGCAGTATTTT.

This clonotype was observed many times. The CDR3 is CASSSRGGKTEAFF. As DNA, the CDR3 is TGTGCCAGCAGCTCCCGGGGGGGCAAGACTGAAGCTTTCTTT. The rearrangement links TRBV7-6 to TRBJ1-1, with a possible D match to TRBD1 (6 bases). V was clipped by 4 bases and J by 5 bases, with 14 bases between them. This CDR3 comprises 14 residues. Germline loops: CDR1 SGHVS, CDR2 FNYEAQ.

This clonotype occurred many times. This chain joins TRBV11-2 and TRBJ2-5, with 7 bases aligning to TRBD2. In germline, CDR1 is SGHAT, CDR2 FQNNGV. The CDR3 spans 15 residues. The ends lost 4 bases at V and 3 bases at J; junction bases unmatched: 8. Written as DNA, the CDR3 is TGTGCCAGCAGCTCCCGCTGGGGGGGGGAAGAGACCCAGTACTTC. This translates into CASSSRWGGEETQYF.

This chain links TRBV20-1 with TRBJ1-2, with TRBD1 matching 10 bases. V lost 5 bases to trimming and J lost 6 bases; unmatched junction nucleotides: 9. Germline V gene lookup returns CDR1 DFQATT and CDR2 SNEGSKA (reference sequence). The CDR3 is 14 amino acids. The CDR3 bases are TGCAGTGCTGGACAGGGGGATCGATGGGATGGCTACACCTTC. Translated, it gives CSAGQGDRWDGYTF.

This clonotype was picked up many times. This chain joins TRBV15 and TRBJ1-4, with a weak D call TRBD1 (5 bases). This CDR3 comprises 15 residues. V lost 6 bases and J lost 5, with 16 bases in between. Germline CDR1 reads LNHNV; CDR2 reads YYDKDF (reference sequence). The CDR3 DNA follows: TGTGCCACCAGTCTTCCCAGGGTCAACAATGAAAAACTGTTTTTT. Its translation: CATSLPRVNNEKLFF.

This clonotype has ten or more counts. The J gene is TRBJ2-1, the V gene TRBV11-2; 13 positions agree with TRBD2. CDR3 size: 17 residues. Germline CDR1 is SGHAT and CDR2 is FQNNGV. Unmatched junction bases numbered 11, after V lost 5 bases and J lost 7 bases. CDR3 region: CASSPEPGLAGTNEQFF. The CDR3 nucleotides are TGTGCCAGCAGCCCAGAACCGGGACTAGCGGGAACGAATGAGCAGTTCTTC.

The sample holds many counts of this clonotype. V and J are TRBV27 and TRBJ1-5, with a tentative D call TRBD1 (5 bases). With 2 bases removed from V and 3 bases from J, the gap between germline ends came to 11 bases. From germline, CDR1 is MNHEY and CDR2 SMNVEV (reference sequence). The CDR3 runs to 15 residues. Here the CDR3 reads CASSLRPGFNQPQHF. In DNA form, the CDR3 reads TGTGCCAGCAGTTTACGACCAGGGTTCAATCAGCCCCAGCATTTT.

This clonotype was seen at least ten times. This rearrangement joins TRBV20-1 to TRBJ2-7, with D possibly matching TRBD2 (6 bases). Per the germline V gene, CDR1 is DFQATT and CDR2 is SNEGSKA (reference sequence). The CDR3 covers 14 residues. Between the trimmed V and J ends, which lost 0 bases and 2 bases, there was a span of 11 bases. CDR3 nucleotide sequence: TGCAGTGCTAGAGATCAGGGACTTGCCTACGAGCAGTACTTC. Encoded protein: CSARDQGLAYEQYF.

This clonotype was seen many times. The rearrangement uses TRBV3-1 and TRBJ2-1; 10 nucleotides agree with TRBD2. V was clipped by 2 bases and J by 3 bases; unmatched bases: 4. The CDR3 extends over 16 amino acids. The germline V gene has CDR1 LGHDT and CDR2 YNNKEL (reference sequence). The CDR3 is CASSQPTSGIYNEQFF. The CDR3 DNA sequence: TGTGCCAGCAGCCAACCTACTAGCGGGATCTACAATGAGCAGTTCTTC.

The CDR3 loop reads CASSYSPSNQPQHF. The DNA for the CDR3 is TGTGCCAGCAGTTACAGCCCTAGCAATCAGCCCCAGCATTTT. The rearrangement joins TRBV6-5 to TRBJ1-5; the D is unclear. V was trimmed by 2 bases and J by 0 bases, leaving 5 bases between them. The germline V gene has CDR1 MNHEY and CDR2 SVGAGI. This CDR3 is built from 14 residues.

This clonotype was seen more than once but under ten times. The chain couples TRBV28 to TRBJ2-7, with no clear D. CDR1 is MDHEN, CDR2 SYDVKM, per germline. V was shortened by 4 bases and J by 2 bases, with 6 bases between the two germline ends. CDR3 length equals 12 residues. The CDR3 DNA follows: TGTGCCAGCAGTTCGGAAGCCTACGAGCAGTACTTC. Protein sequence: CASSSEAYEQYF.

This clonotype came up a few times. The V gene is TRBV20-1, the J gene TRBJ1-3, with a weak D call TRBD1 (5 bases). The CDR3 runs to 14 residues. Trimming took 4 bases from V and 0 from J, leaving 10 bases between them. Looked up from germline, CDR1 is DFQATT and CDR2 is SNEGSKA (reference sequence). The CDR3 nucleotides are TGCAGTGCTATAGACAGACTCTCTGGAAACACCATATATTTT. Amino acid sequence: CSAIDRLSGNTIYF.

This clonotype was recorded many times. The chain joins TRBV29-1 to TRBJ1-2; 9 nucleotides agree with TRBD1. After removal of 7 bases from V and 8 bases from J, the junction contained 11 bases not matched to a gene. This CDR3 is built from 13 residues. Germline CDR1 is SQVTM and CDR2 is ANQGSEA. DNA of the CDR3: TGCAGCGCGGGATGGGACAGGGAGGGAGGCTACACCTTC. Translating it yields CSAGWDREGGYTF.

This clonotype has only one observation. The chain links TRBV29-1 to TRBJ2-5, with 12 nucleotides matching TRBD1. This CDR3 comprises 15 residues. Trimming at V came to 7 bases and at J to 5 bases, leaving 11 bases not matched to a gene. Germline V CDR1 and CDR2: SQVTM, ANQGSEA. DNA of the CDR3: TGCAGCGCCGCGAGGGGGACAGGGGGCATGGAGACCCAGTACTTC. It is translated as CSAARGTGGMETQYF.

This clonotype was counted ten times or more. This chain links TRBV20-1 with TRBJ2-7; 9 bases are a match to TRBD2. The CDR3 length is 13 residues. V lost 6 bases and J lost 3; bases outside the gene matches: 6. CDR1 is DFQATT and CDR2 is SNEGSKA in the germline V gene (reference sequence). The DNA of the CDR3 is TGCAGTGCGCACAGCGGGGGGCGCTACGAGCAGTACTTC. This codes for CSAHSGGRYEQYF.

This clonotype was seen repeatedly, ten times or more. V usage is TRBV7-2 and J usage is TRBJ2-1; D unresolved. Per the germline V gene, CDR1 is SGHTA and CDR2 is FQGNSA. This CDR3 comprises 14 residues. The V end lost 6 bases, the J end lost 10 bases, and 19 bases lay between the germline ends. The CDR3 sequence: CASSLKNGPYEQFF. The CDR3 DNA sequence: TGTGCCAGCAGTTTGAAAAATGGACCCTACGAGCAGTTCTTC.

This clonotype has ten or more counts. The CDR3 loop reads CASSQFNEKLFF. CDR3 nucleotides: TGCGCCAGCAGCCAATTTAATGAAAAACTGTTTTTT. The chain employs TRBV4-1 and TRBJ1-4; no clear D. Trimming pared 2 bases from V and 4 bases from J, leaving 2 bases between. The CDR3 runs to 12 residues. CDR1 is MGHRA, CDR2 YSYEKL, per germline.

This clonotype was picked up many times. This sequence joins TRBV2 and TRBJ1-2; the D gene is possibly TRBD1 (6 bases). From germline, CDR1 is SNHLY and CDR2 FYNNEI. This CDR3 region has 15 residues. Between the trimmed V and J ends, which lost 6 bases and 4 bases, there was a span of 18 bases. CDR3 loop: CASRPPTGLAYGYTF. The CDR3 bases are TGTGCCAGCAGGCCTCCCACAGGGCTTGCCTATGGCTACACCTTC. The whole variable domain, remainder taken from reference TRBV2 and TRBJ1-2, is EPEVTQTPSHQVTQMGQEVILRCVPISNHLYFYWYRQILGQKVEFLVSFYNNEISEKSEIFDDQFSVERPDGSNFTLKIRSTKLEDSAMYFCASRPPTGLAYGYTFGSGTRLTVV.

This clonotype was seen at least ten times. The CDR3 DNA reads as TGTGCCAGCAGTCATGCAGTTGGGGCGCGCACTGAAGCTTTCTTT. Translated: CASSHAVGARTEAFF. The rearrangement uses TRBV6-2 or TRBV6-3 and TRBJ1-1, with a possible D match to TRBD1 (5 bases). CDR1 MNHEY and CDR2 SVGEGT come from the germline V gene. The ends were cut back, 5 bases at V and 4 bases at J, with 17 bases in the middle. The CDR3 is made up of 15 amino acids.

This chain joins TRBV12-3 or TRBV12-4 and TRBJ1-1; no firm D call. CDR3 length equals 11 residues. Trimming removed 6 bases from V and 1 base from J, with 3 bases in between. CDR3 sequence: CASRANTEAFF. Here the CDR3 DNA reads TGTGCCAGCAGAGCGAACACTGAAGCTTTCTTT.

A remark on this clonotype: Being one base from a much bigger clone, this may be a read error. For the CDR3, the DNA is TGTGCCAACAGCTTGGCGTCCGGGACAGGGGTCGAGCAGTACTTC. Encoded protein: CANSLASGTGVEQYF. The chain has TRBV5-4 and TRBJ2-7; 10 nucleotides match TRBD1. The CDR3 is made up of 15 amino acids. CDR1 and CDR2 (germline): SGHNT, YYREEE (reference sequence).

There are many counts of this clonotype. The chain combines TRBV28 with TRBJ1-5, with D perhaps TRBD1 (6 bases). The CDR3 is 15 residues long. Germline V gives CDR1 MDHEN, CDR2 SYDVKM. Trimming removed 5 bases at V and 1 base at J, with 12 bases between. CDR3 coding DNA: TGTGCCAGCAGTCCCGAACAGGGCAGCAATCAGCCCCAGCATTTT. It translates to CASSPEQGSNQPQHF.

This clonotype was counted ten times or more. CDR3 DNA: TGTGCCACCAGTGATCCCAGGGCGAACACCGGGGAGCTGTTTTTT. Translated: CATSDPRANTGELFF. The chain links TRBV24-1 to TRBJ2-2, with a tentative D call TRBD1 (5 bases). V shed 3 bases and J shed 0 bases, with 7 bases lying between them. Germline CDR1 KGHDR, CDR2 SFDVKD. The CDR3 sequence is 15 residues long.